This T cell receptor beta chain was sequenced in a study of shared clonotypes between healthy human individuals. Findings and limits, study-wide: Large depth notwithstanding, sorted-subset sequencing proved incomplete by rarefaction. Naive subsets typically showed greater estimated richness than memory subsets.

Source study methods: ImmunoSEQ output lacked quality scores and full-length reads, limiting matched filtering. The assay was immunoSEQ multiplex PCR, and TCRdb's table has in-frame clones only and misses some. From that table come the V and J calls and clone size; the DNA was used to work out D and trimming. Counted here are roughly 550,000 clones, roughly 96% occurring once; the ten biggest clones make up 0.11%. Selected positively for CCR7 and CD45RO-negative, naive CD8 cells excluded terminally differentiated effector memory CD45RA+ cells. Participating donors were healthy, HIV-negative adults free of recent acute infections or vaccinations. With V trimmed by 1 base and J by 6 bases, 12 bases remained unmatched. The CDR3 is 16 amino acids. Germline V gene lookup returns CDR1 MGHRA and CDR2 YSYEKL. On this clone: Its antigen is currently unknown.

Source material: naive CD8+ T cells sorted from blood. V is TRBV4-1 and J is TRBJ2-7, with 7 nucleotides matching TRBD1. The clonotype originates from a woman in her twenties or thirties in good health. CDR3 in DNA: TGCGCCAGCAGCCAAGCTACCGGGACAGTCGTAGGCGAGCAGTACTTC. Amino acid sequence: CASSQATGTVVGEQYF.